This entry lists 14 T cell receptor beta chains sequenced from one sample in a study of blood T cells in healthy people across ages. Through a sample-barcoded 5' primer and a J-beta primer mix, a second PCR was run for roughly 6 to 12 cycles. Using its own MiXCR run on the 5' RACE reads, TCRdb lists one record per CDR3 protein. This table holds approximately 680,000 distinct CDR3 sequences, 32% found once. Specimen: blood. These receptors were taken from a woman older than 75 in good health.

For this clonotype: A much larger clone lies a single base off, so this may be a read error. The chain joins TRBV6-6 to TRBJ2-1, with 8 bases that match TRBD1. Judging by the DNA end, TRBJ2-7 fits better; the J call may be wrong. Germline V gives CDR1 MNHNY, CDR2 SVGAGI (reference sequence). The CDR3 runs to 15 residues. CDR3 region: CASRTPGQAYNEQYF. Here the CDR3 DNA reads TGTGCCAGCAGAACACCGGGACAGGCGTACAATGAGCAGTACTTC.

In regard to this clonotype: Just one base apart from a much larger clone, this may be a read error. J is TRBJ2-1 and V is TRBV11-2, with D possibly TRBD1 on 6 matching bases. The DNA end favors TRBJ2-7, so the J call may be wrong. This CDR3 is 14 amino acids long. Germline V gives CDR1 SGHAT, CDR2 FQNNGV. CDR3: CASSLRTAYNEQYF. CDR3 DNA sequence: TGTGCCAGCAGCTTAAGGACAGCCTACAATGAGCAGTACTTC.

Many counts were recorded for this clonotype. The V and J genes are TRBV6-2 or TRBV6-3 and TRBJ2-1, with 10 bases matching TRBD2. CDR1 and CDR2 (germline): MNHEY, SVGEGT. This CDR3 is 15 amino acids long. J gave up 2 bases and V 5 bases, and 3 bases lay outside the gene matches. The CDR3 sequence is CASSISGGTYNEQFF. The CDR3 nucleotides read TGTGCCAGCAGTATTAGCGGGGGGACCTACAATGAGCAGTTCTTC.

Concerning this clonotype itself: A read error is possible here, since a much larger clone lies one base away. The CDR3 does not end in the conserved phenylalanine or tryptophan, so this is likely a read error. This sequence joins TRBV6-6 and TRBJ1-5, with D uncertain. This CDR3 region has 14 residues. Trimming removed 8 bases at V and 2 bases at J, with 13 bases between. Germline-derived CDR1 and CDR2 are MNHNY and SVGAGI (reference sequence). CDR3 loop: CASEKGFGNQPQHV. The CDR3, as DNA: TGTGCCAGCGAGAAGGGTTTCGGCAATCAGCCCCAGCATGTT.

This clonotype has a single count. The rearrangement links TRBV27 to TRBJ1-1; unclear D gene. The germline gives CDR1 MNHEY, CDR2 SMNVEV (reference sequence). Trimming took off 6 bases at V and 0 bases at J, with 11 bases between the two ends. The CDR3 is 14 residues long. CDR3 sequence: CASRLGRMNTEAFF. In DNA, the CDR3 is TGTGCCAGCAGGTTAGGTCGGATGAACACTGAAGCTTTCTTT.

This chain links TRBV9 with TRBJ1-1; the D is unclear. This CDR3 is 13 amino acids long. The germline V and J ends were trimmed by 0 bases and 7 bases, with 10 bases remaining between them. Germline CDR1 is SGDLS and CDR2 is YYNGEE. Here the CDR3 reads CASSVGLGFEAFF. Here the CDR3 DNA reads TGTGCCAGCAGCGTAGGCTTAGGGTTTGAAGCTTTCTTT.

This clonotype occurred many times. The chain employs TRBV3-1 and TRBJ1-5, with D tentatively TRBD1 (5 bases). CDR3 size: 15 residues. V lost 4 bases and J 6 bases, leaving 16 bases between the germline ends. Germline CDR1 reads LGHDT; CDR2 reads YNNKEL (reference sequence). The CDR3 is CASSLQSGQGQPQHF. The CDR3 bases are TGTGCCAGCAGCCTTCAGAGCGGGCAGGGTCAGCCCCAGCATTTT.

This clonotype was seen a handful of times. One end of the junction fails to match germline, which may point to a read error. The V call is TRBV6-2 or TRBV6-3, the J call TRBJ2-6; unclear D gene. The CDR3 contains 16 residues. Germline-derived CDR1 and CDR2 are MNHEY and SVGEGT. The DNA of the CDR3 is TGTGTCAGCAGCCAAACCCGGCGCTCTGGGGCCAACGTCCTGACTTTC. Translating it yields CVSSQTRRSGANVLTF.

This clonotype appeared a few times. The CDR3 here is CSVQQGSNQPQHF. CDR3 sequence (DNA): TGCAGCGTCCAACAGGGGAGCAATCAGCCCCAGCATTTT. The chain carries TRBV29-1 and TRBJ1-5, with 7 bases fitting TRBD1. Germline CDR1 SQVTM, CDR2 ANQGSEA. V lost 6 bases to trimming and J lost 1 base; unmatched junction nucleotides: 3. The CDR3 extends over 13 amino acids.

This clonotype showed up just a few times. A much larger clone is a single base away; this may be a read error. CDR3 coding DNA: TGTGCCACCGGCAGAGATTCCCCCAGACGCACAGATACGCAGTATTTT. Its translation is CATGRDSPRRTDTQYF. This chain connects TRBV15 to TRBJ2-3; no reliable D call. CDR1 LNHNV and CDR2 YYDKDF come from the germline V gene (reference sequence). CDR3 length: 16 amino acids. Together with reference TRBV15 and TRBJ2-3, the CDR3 gives the full variable domain: DAMVIQNPRYQVTQFGKPVTLSCSQTLNHNVMYWYQQKSSQAPKLLFHYYDKDFNNEADTPDNFQSRRPNTSFCFLDIRSPGLGDTAMYLCATGRDSPRRTDTQYFGPGTRLTVL.

This chain uses TRBV20-1 with TRBJ2-7; 9 bases are a match to TRBD2. Per germline, CDR1 DFQATT and CDR2 SNEGSKA (reference sequence). The CDR3 has 17 residues. The J segment lost 0 bases and the V segment lost 0 bases, leaving 9 bases of the junction unmatched. CDR3 sequence reads: CSARERAIAGASYEQYF. Here the CDR3 DNA reads TGCAGTGCTAGAGAACGGGCCATAGCGGGGGCCTCCTACGAGCAGTACTTC.

The chain's CDR3 is CASSQGLQGPGELFF. CDR3 DNA sequence: TGTGCCAGCAGCCAAGGGTTGCAGGGACCCGGGGAGCTGTTTTTT. The rearrangement uses TRBV3-1 and TRBJ2-2; perhaps D is TRBD1 or TRBD2 (5 bases each). From germline, CDR1 is LGHDT and CDR2 YNNKEL (reference sequence). V was cut by 1 base and J by 6 bases, with 12 bases left in between. This CDR3 has 15 residues.

This clonotype appeared many times. The chain uses TRBV10-3 and TRBJ2-7, with 10 positions matching TRBD1. CDR1 and CDR2 (germline): ENHRY, SYGVKD. The CDR3 contains 15 residues. J gave up 5 bases and V 6 bases, and 10 bases lay outside the gene matches. The CDR3 DNA reads TGTGCCATCAGGGGAGACAGGGGGCGAGATCACGAGCAGTACTTC. Protein sequence: CAIRGDRGRDHEQYF.

This clonotype was found many times. The chain joins TRBV28 to TRBJ2-5; D possibly corresponds to TRBD2 (5 bases). This CDR3 has 15 residues. Germline CDR1 is MDHEN and CDR2 is SYDVKM. V lost 4 bases, J lost 2 bases, and 14 bases lay in between. The CDR3 DNA reads as TGTGCCAGCAGTTCCCCGGGCGAGGGACAAGAGACCCAGTACTTC. It translates to CASSSPGEGQETQYF.